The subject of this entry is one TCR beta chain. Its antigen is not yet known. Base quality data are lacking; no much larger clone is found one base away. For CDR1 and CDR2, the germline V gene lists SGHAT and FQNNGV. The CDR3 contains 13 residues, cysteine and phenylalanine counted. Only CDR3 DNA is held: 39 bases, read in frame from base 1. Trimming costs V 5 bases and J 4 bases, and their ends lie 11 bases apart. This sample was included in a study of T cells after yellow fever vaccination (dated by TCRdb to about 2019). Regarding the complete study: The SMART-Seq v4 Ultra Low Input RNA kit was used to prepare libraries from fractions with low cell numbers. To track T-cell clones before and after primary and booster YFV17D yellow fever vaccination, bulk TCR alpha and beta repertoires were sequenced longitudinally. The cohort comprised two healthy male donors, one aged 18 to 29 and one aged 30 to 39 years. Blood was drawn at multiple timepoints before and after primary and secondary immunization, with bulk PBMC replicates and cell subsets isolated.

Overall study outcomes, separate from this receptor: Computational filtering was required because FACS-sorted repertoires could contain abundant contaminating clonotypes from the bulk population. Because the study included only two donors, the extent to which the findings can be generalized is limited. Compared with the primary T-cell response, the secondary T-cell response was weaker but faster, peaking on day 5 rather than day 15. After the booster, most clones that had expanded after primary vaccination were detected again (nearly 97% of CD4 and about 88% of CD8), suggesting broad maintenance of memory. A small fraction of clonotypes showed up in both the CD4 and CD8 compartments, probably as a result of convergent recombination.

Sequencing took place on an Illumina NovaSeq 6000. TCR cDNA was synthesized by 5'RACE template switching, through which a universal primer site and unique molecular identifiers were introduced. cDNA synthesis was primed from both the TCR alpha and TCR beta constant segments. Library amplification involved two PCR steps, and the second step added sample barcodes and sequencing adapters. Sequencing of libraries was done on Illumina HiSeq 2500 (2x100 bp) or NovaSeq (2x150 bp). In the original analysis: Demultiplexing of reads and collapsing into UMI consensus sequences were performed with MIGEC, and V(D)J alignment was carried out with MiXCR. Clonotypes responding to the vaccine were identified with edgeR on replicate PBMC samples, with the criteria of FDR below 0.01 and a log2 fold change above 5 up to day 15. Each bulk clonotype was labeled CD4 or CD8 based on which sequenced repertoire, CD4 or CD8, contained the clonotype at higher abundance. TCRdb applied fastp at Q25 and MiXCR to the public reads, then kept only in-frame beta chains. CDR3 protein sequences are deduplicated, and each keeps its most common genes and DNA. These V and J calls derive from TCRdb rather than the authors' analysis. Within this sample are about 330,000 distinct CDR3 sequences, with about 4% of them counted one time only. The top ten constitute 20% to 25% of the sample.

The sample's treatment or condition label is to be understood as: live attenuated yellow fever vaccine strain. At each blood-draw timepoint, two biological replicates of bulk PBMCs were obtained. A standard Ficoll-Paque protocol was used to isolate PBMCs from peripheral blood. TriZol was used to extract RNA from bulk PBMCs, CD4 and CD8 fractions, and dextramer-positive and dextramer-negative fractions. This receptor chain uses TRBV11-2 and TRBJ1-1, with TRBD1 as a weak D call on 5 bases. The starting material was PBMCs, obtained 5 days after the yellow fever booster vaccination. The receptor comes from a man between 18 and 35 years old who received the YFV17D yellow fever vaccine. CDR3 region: CASSTIRATEAFF. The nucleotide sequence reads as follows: TGTGCCAGCAGCACTATCAGGGCCACTGAAGCTTTCTTT.